The source of this T cell receptor beta chain is a study of blood T cells in healthy people across ages. Study-level results: PBMC samples, being unsorted, prevented any conclusive comparison of naive and antigen-experienced cells. Relative to aged donors, long-lived donors carried more naive CD4+ cells and displayed higher diversity.

The use of a sample-barcoded 5' primer and a J-beta primer mix characterized a second PCR of about 7 to 12 cycles. TCRdb redid the calling of the 5' RACE reads with MiXCR, one entry per CDR3 protein. The table has about 680,000 distinct CDR3 sequences, about half seen once; the top ten hold about 32%. The donors, aged about 6 to 95, were healthy Caucasians from Russia. The length of the CDR3 is 15 amino acids, counting both ends. In germline, CDR1 is SGHTA, CDR2 FQGNSA. As for this clonotype: Its antigen remains unidentified. The limits of the CDR3 on the DNA are not certain, so only TCRdb's listed CDR3 is given.

Sequences were obtained from blood. The rearrangement joins TRBV7-2 to TRBJ2-7; the table assigns TRBD1, which was not confirmed against the DNA. This receptor was identified in a woman aged 60-75 years in good health. The CDR3 is CASSPSGRAVYEQYF.